The present TCR beta chain was sequenced within a study of response to subunit inactivated influenza vaccine. About this clonotype: Its specificity is not known.

Study observations and caveats: Researchers suggested that each seasonal influenza vaccination recruits few new T cells.

From the RT-PCR reads, TCRdb called clonotypes with MiXCR, one entry per CDR3 protein. The data contain 500,000 to 600,000 distinct CDR3 sequences, 10% to 15% of them seen just once; the ten biggest clones take up around 13%. This CDR3 is built from 14 residues. V gave up 0 bases and J gave up 13 bases, with 13 bases separating them. CDR1 is ENHRY and CDR2 is SYGVKD in the germline V gene. The rearrangement links TRBV10-3 to TRBJ1-6; D unresolved. This sequence originates from a man in his fifties who received an inactivated influenza vaccine. The sequences come from PBMCs from blood, collected about 40 days after vaccination. CDR3 nucleotides: TGTGCCATCAGTGAGTCCTCAGCTGGGTCGCCCCTCCACTTT. Its translation is CAISESSAGSPLHF.